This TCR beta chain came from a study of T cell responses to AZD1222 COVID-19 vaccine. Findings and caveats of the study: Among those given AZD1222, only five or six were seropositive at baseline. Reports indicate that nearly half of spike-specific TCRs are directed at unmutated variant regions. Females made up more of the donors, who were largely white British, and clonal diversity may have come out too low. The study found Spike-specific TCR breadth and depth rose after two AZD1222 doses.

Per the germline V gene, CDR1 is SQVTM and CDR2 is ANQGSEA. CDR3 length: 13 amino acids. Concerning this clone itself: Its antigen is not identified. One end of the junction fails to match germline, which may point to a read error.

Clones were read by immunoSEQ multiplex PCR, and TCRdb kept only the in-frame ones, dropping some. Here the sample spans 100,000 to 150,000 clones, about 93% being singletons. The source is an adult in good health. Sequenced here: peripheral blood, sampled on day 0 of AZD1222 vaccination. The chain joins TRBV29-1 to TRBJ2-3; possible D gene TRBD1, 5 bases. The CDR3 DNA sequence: TGCAGCGTAGAAGACAGCGGCACAGATACGCAGTATTTT. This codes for CSVEDSGTDTQYF.